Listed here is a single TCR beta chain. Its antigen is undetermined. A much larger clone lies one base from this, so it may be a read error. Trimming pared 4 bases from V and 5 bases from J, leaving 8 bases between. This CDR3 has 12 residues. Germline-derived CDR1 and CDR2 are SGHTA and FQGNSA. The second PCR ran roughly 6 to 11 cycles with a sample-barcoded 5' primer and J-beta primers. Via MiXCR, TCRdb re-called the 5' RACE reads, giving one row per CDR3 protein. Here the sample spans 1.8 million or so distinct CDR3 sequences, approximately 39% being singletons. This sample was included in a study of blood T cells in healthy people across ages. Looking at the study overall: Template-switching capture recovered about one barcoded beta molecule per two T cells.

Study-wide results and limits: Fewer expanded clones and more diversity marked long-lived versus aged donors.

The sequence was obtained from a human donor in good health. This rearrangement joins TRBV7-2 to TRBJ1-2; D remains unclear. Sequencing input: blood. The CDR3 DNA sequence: TGTGCCAGCAGCTCCCTTACTTATGGCTACACCTTC. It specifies CASSSLTYGYTF.